The present T cell receptor beta chain was sequenced within a study of OX40 agonist ivuxolimab in advanced cancers. Study information: Averaging 60 years in age, with a range of about 20 to 90, the cohort was approximately 83% male.

The germline gives CDR1 SGHAT, CDR2 FQNNGV. This CDR3 contains 13 residues. V trimming: 5 bases; J trimming: 7 bases; junction bases outside the gene matches: 8. Generated by immunoSEQ multiplex PCR, the TCRdb table keeps only in-frame clones and is missing some. The table has about 70,000 clones, roughly nine tenths seen once. The chain couples TRBV11-2 to TRBJ2-7; 7 bases fit TRBD1. The material was CD4+ or CD8+ T cells sorted from blood, obtained in a trial of the OX40 agonist ivuxolimab. The sequence came from an adult with an advanced solid tumor such as melanoma, head and neck, liver or kidney cancer. CDR3 residues: CASSPQTGLEQYF. The CDR3, as DNA: TGTGCCAGCAGCCCCCAGACAGGGCTGGAGCAGTACTTC.